These 29 T cell receptor beta chains were all obtained from the same sample, sequenced in a study of T cells in Graves' hyperthyroidism and ophthalmopathy. The CDR3 regions of TCR beta were amplified from RNA transcripts. TCR CDR3 regions were first amplified by RT-PCR with HTBI primers. MiXCR, run by TCRdb on the multiplex PCR reads, gives a single entry per CDR3 protein. The repertoire holds around 600,000 distinct CDR3 sequences, with about 14% as singletons. The sample taken for sequencing was blood. The source of these receptors is a woman aged 18-29 years with Graves' ophthalmopathy.

The V gene is TRBV10-3, the J gene TRBJ2-5; 8 bases map to TRBD1. The CDR3 is made up of 14 amino acids. Germline CDR1 ENHRY, CDR2 SYGVKD. V trimming: 4 bases; J trimming: 5 bases; junction bases outside the gene matches: 6. The CDR3 loop is CAISVSGGGETQYF. The CDR3 DNA reads as TGTGCCATCAGTGTATCAGGGGGCGGGGAGACCCAGTACTTC.

The V gene is TRBV7-8, the J gene TRBJ2-3; TRBD2 aligns across 14 bases. In germline, CDR1 is SGHVS, CDR2 FQNEAQ. With V trimmed by 5 bases and J by 2 bases, 9 bases remained unmatched. This CDR3 comprises 18 residues. The DNA of the CDR3 is TGTGCCAGCAGCGCAAGACTAGCGGGAGGGCCTGACACAGATACGCAGTATTTT. This sequence encodes CASSARLAGGPDTDTQYF.

This clonotype was observed at least ten times. The CDR3 sequence is CASSSGTSGRKAYEQYF. The CDR3 DNA follows: TGTGCCAGCAGTTCCGGGACTAGCGGGAGGAAGGCCTACGAGCAGTACTTC. V and J are TRBV12-3 or TRBV12-4 and TRBJ2-7; 15 bases line up with TRBD2. V lost 4 bases, J lost 2 bases, and 6 bases stayed unmatched. This CDR3 region has 17 residues.

The chain recombines TRBV20-1 with TRBJ2-7; TRBD2 matches at 8 bases. Germline CDR1 is DFQATT and CDR2 is SNEGSKA (reference sequence). V lost 3 bases to trimming and J lost 0 bases; unmatched junction nucleotides: 4. This CDR3 is built from 14 residues. CDR3 in DNA: TGCAGTGCTAGGACTACTAGCGGCTCCTACGAGCAGTACTTC. Amino acids: CSARTTSGSYEQYF.

This clonotype showed up many times. The CDR3 protein is CASSLWVSYEQYF. Written as DNA, the CDR3 is TGTGCCAGCAGCTTATGGGTCTCCTACGAGCAGTACTTC. The chain employs TRBV11-1 and TRBJ2-7; D is undetermined. The CDR3 consists of 13 residues. With 2 bases removed from V and 0 bases from J, the gap between germline ends came to 5 bases. Germline V gene data show CDR1 as SGHAT and CDR2 as FQDESV (reference sequence).

In this sample, this clonotype turned up many times. This chain uses TRBV3-1 with TRBJ2-3, with TRBD2 matching 8 bases. Germline trimming cut 0 bases from V and 2 bases from J; bases unmatched to any gene: 10. CDR3 length: 18 residues. CDR1 is LGHDT, CDR2 YNNKEL, per germline (reference sequence). The CDR3 DNA follows: TGTGCCAGCAGCCAAGAAGACGGCTGGCGGGGGGACACAGATACGCAGTATTTT. Protein product: CASSQEDGWRGDTDTQYF.

Here the CDR3 reads CASRGRQGGTSPLHF. CDR3 nucleotides: TGTGCCAGCAGGGGGCGACAGGGAGGCACTTCACCCCTCCACTTT. J is TRBJ1-6 and V is TRBV2, with 7 bases that match TRBD1. The trim removed 6 bases at V and 9 bases at J, leaving 11 bases unmatched. Germline-derived CDR1 and CDR2 are SNHLY and FYNNEI. The CDR3 spans 15 residues.

Worth noting for this clonotype: One base away lies a much larger clone, so this may be a sequencing read error. The CDR3: CATVLPGQGNFRTDTQYF. Here the CDR3 DNA reads TGTGCCACCGTCCTGCCGGGACAGGGAAATTTTAGGACAGATACGCAGTATTTT. This chain connects TRBV2 to TRBJ2-3; 9 nucleotides align to TRBD1. Germline-derived CDR1 and CDR2 are SNHLY and FYNNEI. This CDR3 has 18 amino acids. V was pared by 10 bases and J by 3 bases, with 20 bases of the junction left unmatched.

Ten or more counts support this clonotype. V and J are TRBV20-1 and TRBJ2-5, with D unresolved. The CDR3 covers 14 residues. Trimming pared 0 bases from V and 6 bases from J, leaving 14 bases between. Germline loops: CDR1 DFQATT, CDR2 SNEGSKA (reference sequence). The CDR3 here is CSARDRVFGQTQYF. The CDR3 coding sequence is TGCAGTGCTAGAGACCGGGTATTCGGGCAGACCCAGTACTTC.

This clonotype showed up many times. The rearrangement links TRBV13 to TRBJ2-1; D call uncertain. CDR3 length equals 14 residues. Germline V gene sequence: CDR1 PRHDT, CDR2 FYEKMQ (reference sequence). Trimming stripped 4 bases from V and 4 bases from J, with 11 bases between. CDR3 amino acids: CASSSFRPYNEQFF. The CDR3 DNA sequence: TGTGCCAGCAGCTCCTTTAGACCTTACAATGAGCAGTTCTTC.

Worth noting for this clonotype: A read error may explain this, as a much larger clone is one base away. The J gene is TRBJ2-7, the V gene TRBV7-9, with 7 bases matching TRBD1. Germline V gene sequence: CDR1 SEHNR, CDR2 FQNEAQ (reference sequence). This CDR3 comprises 14 residues. Trimming took 5 bases from V and 3 from J; bases not matched to a gene: 7. CDR3 in amino acids: CASSMGTEYYEQYF. DNA for the CDR3: TGTGCCAGCAGCATGGGGACAGAGTACTACGAGCAGTACTTC.

This clonotype has at least ten counts. The genes are TRBV12-3 or TRBV12-4 and TRBJ2-7; D gene uncertain. This CDR3 is 12 amino acids long. V lost 1 base to trimming and J lost 4 bases, with 5 bases between them. CDR3 protein: CASSLVRYEQYF. DNA of the CDR3: TGTGCCAGCAGTTTAGTGCGTTACGAGCAGTACTTC.

This clonotype has a count of ten or more. V and J are TRBV29-1 and TRBJ1-4; the match to TRBD1 covers 8 bases. V trimming: 1 base; J trimming: 3 bases; junction bases outside the gene matches: 4. In germline, CDR1 is SQVTM, CDR2 ANQGSEA. This CDR3 is 15 amino acids long. CDR3 DNA sequence: TGCAGCGTTGAAGGACAGGGGACTGCTAATGAAAAACTGTTTTTT. This translates into CSVEGQGTANEKLFF.

This clonotype occurred many times. The chain combines TRBV12-3 or TRBV12-4 with TRBJ2-7; D possibly uses TRBD1 or TRBD2 (7 bases each). CDR3 length equals 14 residues. V was pared by 5 bases and J by 4 bases, with 15 bases between. CDR3 in DNA: TGTGCCAGCAGTCCTCAGGGGGGGATTTACGAGCAGTACTTC. Translated, it gives CASSPQGGIYEQYF.

This clonotype has at least ten counts. V and J are TRBV6-1 and TRBJ2-7; 15 nucleotides align to TRBD2. CDR3 size: 20 residues. V was pared by 3 bases and J by 2 bases, with 14 bases of the junction left unmatched. Germline-derived CDR1 and CDR2 are MNHNS and SASEGT. As DNA, the CDR3 is TGTGCCAGCAGTGACACGGGACTAGCGGGAGGCCCGCGCTTCCCCTACGAGCAGTACTTC. This gives the protein CASSDTGLAGGPRFPYEQYF.

This clonotype was counted many times. The J gene is TRBJ2-7, the V gene TRBV20-1; TRBD1 matches 10 bases. The germline V gene has CDR1 DFQATT and CDR2 SNEGSKA (reference sequence). CDR3 length equals 13 residues. After removal of 2 bases from V and 4 bases from J, the junction contained 2 bases not matched to a gene. In DNA, the CDR3 is TGCAGTGCTAGACTGGGACAGGGGTACGAGCAGTACTTC. This translates into CSARLGQGYEQYF.

Ten or more counts support this clonotype. This chain links TRBV28 with TRBJ2-7, with 9 positions matching TRBD1. The ends lost 6 bases at V and 5 bases at J; junction bases unmatched: 11. Germline V gives CDR1 MDHEN, CDR2 SYDVKM. The CDR3 is 15 residues long. CDR3 sequence: CASRPRDREGNEQYF. The DNA for the CDR3 is TGTGCCAGCAGACCTAGGGACAGGGAAGGGAACGAGCAGTACTTC.

This clonotype was seen ten or more times. The chain carries TRBV24-1 and TRBJ2-1, with D hard to call. V was shortened by 4 bases and J by 3 bases, with 6 bases between the two germline ends. This CDR3 contains 13 residues. Germline CDR1 KGHDR, CDR2 SFDVKD. The CDR3 region is CATSENDYNEQFF. The CDR3 DNA sequence: TGTGCCACCAGTGAGAATGACTACAATGAGCAGTTCTTC.

This clonotype was observed a few times. V gene TRBV4-3 combines with J gene TRBJ2-1; no clear D. Deletions cut 0 bases from V and 4 bases from J, with 10 bases between. CDR3 length: 15 amino acids. The germline CDR1 and CDR2 sequences are LGHNA and YSLEER. The CDR3 spells CASSQDWGSYNEQFF. The CDR3 DNA is TGCGCCAGCAGCCAAGATTGGGGTAGTTACAATGAGCAGTTCTTC.

This clonotype was picked up many times. DNA of the CDR3: TGTGCCACCAGTGAGGAGGCCATTGAAGCTTTCTTT. Translating it yields CATSEEAIEAFF. This chain connects TRBV24-1 to TRBJ1-1, with D uncertain. Germline CDR1 KGHDR, CDR2 SFDVKD. CDR3 length equals 12 residues. V was pared by 4 bases and J by 7 bases, with 9 bases between.

The chain couples TRBV28 to TRBJ1-5; D not certain. Germline-derived CDR1 and CDR2 are MDHEN and SYDVKM. The germline V and J ends were trimmed by 8 bases and 2 bases, with 13 bases remaining between them. The CDR3 runs to 14 residues. Written as DNA, the CDR3 is TGTGCCAGCGACAATTGGGGAGGCAATCAGCCCCAGCATTTT. Protein: CASDNWGGNQPQHF.

This clonotype was counted ten times or more. The chain couples TRBV6-1 to TRBJ2-5, with TRBD1 matching over 8 bases. This CDR3 is built from 14 residues. V trimming: 4 bases; J trimming: 2 bases; junction bases outside the gene matches: 3. Germline CDR1 is MNHNS and CDR2 is SASEGT. In nucleotides, the CDR3 is TGTGCCAGCAGTGGGGACAGGTTACAAGAGACCCAGTACTTC. Translating gives CASSGDRLQETQYF.

With regard to this clonotype: This clone may be a read error of a much larger clone one base away. This chain connects TRBV28 to TRBJ1-3; perhaps TRBD1 as D (5 bases). The CDR3 is 13 residues long. Deletions cut 6 bases from V and 9 bases from J, with 15 bases between. In germline, CDR1 is MDHEN, CDR2 SYDVKM. CDR3 nucleotide sequence: TGTGCCAGCAGGGGGCTATTCAAGGGCACCATATATTTT. Amino acids: CASRGLFKGTIYF.

This clonotype showed up just a few times. Here the CDR3 reads CASSLGQERSEQYF. The CDR3 nucleotides are TGTGCCAGCAGTTTAGGACAGGAACGCTCCGAGCAGTACTTC. The chain has TRBV12-3 or TRBV12-4 and TRBJ2-7; possible D gene TRBD1, 6 bases. CDR3 length equals 14 residues. The V and J ends lost 1 base and 6 bases respectively, with 13 bases between them.

This clonotype was counted many times. The chain employs TRBV6-2 or TRBV6-3 and TRBJ2-1; no clear D. V lost 2 bases to trimming and J lost 8 bases, with 7 bases between them. The CDR3 spans 12 residues. CDR1 MNHEY and CDR2 SVGEGT come from the germline V gene. The CDR3 DNA is TGTGCCAGCAGTTACGTTCTCTATGAGCAGTTCTTC. Its translation: CASSYVLYEQFF.

The genes are TRBV10-3 and TRBJ2-1; 15 positions match TRBD2. The CDR3 spans 17 residues. The trim removed 11 bases at V and 4 bases at J, leaving 12 bases unmatched. Germline V gene sequence: CDR1 ENHRY, CDR2 SYGVKD. The CDR3 nucleotides are TGTGCCTCCTCCGGGACTAGCGGGAGGATCCTTTACAATGAGCAGTTCTTC. Translation gives CASSGTSGRILYNEQFF.

This chain uses TRBV20-1 with TRBJ2-1, with no clear D. CDR3 length: 14 amino acids. Trimming took 1 base from V and 9 from J, leaving 16 bases between them. Germline lookup yields CDR1 DFQATT and CDR2 SNEGSKA (reference sequence). Here the CDR3 reads CSARVGSRWGEQFF. CDR3 nucleotide sequence: TGCAGTGCTAGAGTGGGTAGCCGGTGGGGTGAGCAGTTCTTC.

As to this clonotype: This may be a read error: a much more frequent sequence differs by one nucleotide. The chain combines TRBV9 with TRBJ1-4, with 7 bases lining up with TRBD1. The germline V gene has CDR1 SGDLS and CDR2 YYNGEE. CDR3 size: 12 residues. The CDR3 here is CAISVGRGELFF. The CDR3 DNA is TGTGCCATCAGCGTTGGCAGGGGGGAACTGTTTTTT.

This clonotype was detected a few times. The gene calls are TRBV10-3 and TRBJ2-6; perhaps TRBD1 as D (5 bases). Germline-derived CDR1 and CDR2 are ENHRY and SYGVKD. The CDR3 is made up of 16 amino acids. Trimming took off 3 bases at V and 2 bases at J, with 11 bases between the two ends. The CDR3, as DNA: TGTGCCATCAGTGACCCCGACAGAGCTGGGGCCAACGTCCTGACTTTC. Translation: CAISDPDRAGANVLTF.